The 3 T cell receptor beta chains listed next were all sequenced from one sample in a study of memory CD4+ T cells and cytomegalovirus serostatus. Single viable CD3+CD4+CD8-CD45RO+ cells were sorted as the memory CD4+ T cells. Generated by immunoSEQ multiplex PCR, the TCRdb table keeps only in-frame clones and is missing some. The profile shows 85,000 to 100,000 clones, 80% of them singletons. Sequencing was done on a sample of memory CD4+ T cells from blood. These receptors were obtained from an adult in good health and CMV-seropositive.

The chain carries TRBV5-1 and TRBJ1-1; D gene uncertain. The CDR3 runs to 16 residues. Germline V CDR1 and CDR2: SGHRS, YFSETQ. V lost 0 bases and J lost 2, with 14 bases in between. The CDR3 loop reads CASSLGPSTDNTEAFF. CDR3 in DNA: TGCGCCAGCAGCTTGGGTCCTTCAACGGATAACACTGAAGCTTTCTTT.

The chain combines TRBV5-1 with TRBJ2-3, with 8 bases lining up with TRBD1. Germline CDR1 is SGHRS and CDR2 is YFSETQ. The CDR3 totals 15 residues. V trimming: 4 bases; J trimming: 3 bases; junction bases outside the gene matches: 7. This CDR3 reads CASSQTGETTDTQYF. The CDR3 DNA sequence: TGCGCCAGCAGCCAGACAGGGGAGACGACAGATACGCAGTATTTT. Full variable domain (remainder filled in from reference TRBV5-1 and TRBJ2-3): KAGVTQTPRYLIKTRGQQVTLSCSPISGHRSVSWYQQTPGQGLQFLFEYFSETQRNKGNFPGRFSGRQFSNSRSEMNVSTLELGDSALYLCASSQTGETTDTQYFGPGTRLTVL.

This chain links TRBV6-5 with TRBJ1-2, with a tentative D call TRBD1 (5 bases). Germline V gives CDR1 MNHEY, CDR2 SVGAGI. This CDR3 spans 13 amino acids. The V and J ends lost 8 bases and 2 bases respectively, with 12 bases between them. Written as DNA, the CDR3 is TGTGCCAGCGGTCGAGGGGAGAACTATGGCTACACCTTC. It translates to CASGRGENYGYTF.